These 5 T cell receptor beta chains were all obtained from the same sample, sequenced in a study of regulatory T cells in long-lasting Graves disease. Investigators prepared the TCR beta libraries by applying iRepertoire HTBI primers and Arm-PCR of CDR3 regions. TCRdb reanalysed the multiplex PCR reads using MiXCR and keeps one entry per CDR3 protein. This repertoire shows 400,000 to 500,000 distinct CDR3 sequences, about 15% found once; its top ten account for 7.8%. Time point here: newly diagnosed GD, antithyroid drugs for less than 3 months. PBMC RNA was the source of the TCR library. This sample was also put to use in a study of T cells in Graves' hyperthyroidism and ophthalmopathy.

Sequencing used peripheral blood mononuclear cells (PBMCs), obtained at new diagnosis, from a patient treated with antithyroid drugs. Source of these receptors: a woman in her 40s with Graves disease.

This clonotype occurred a few times. V usage is TRBV6-2 or TRBV6-3 and J usage is TRBJ2-3; 9 bases line up with TRBD2. The V and J ends lost 4 bases and 0 bases, in that order; junction bases with no gene match: 2. CDR3 length equals 15 residues. Germline loops: CDR1 MNHEY, CDR2 SVGEGT. The CDR3 loop reads CASSLAGESTDTQYF. Here the CDR3 DNA reads TGTGCCAGCAGTTTAGCGGGAGAGAGCACAGATACGCAGTATTTT.

This clonotype was counted at least ten times. The rearrangement links TRBV30 to TRBJ1-6; D call uncertain. CDR1 is GTSNPN and CDR2 is SVGIG in the germline V gene (reference sequence). V was pared by 8 bases and J by 5 bases, with 16 bases between. The CDR3 has 14 amino acids. The CDR3 here is CASSREHDNSPLHF. The CDR3 nucleotides are TGTGCCAGCAGCCGGGAGCACGATAATTCACCCCTCCACTTT. The full variable domain, with the rest looked up from reference TRBV30 and TRBJ1-6, is SQTIHQWPATLVQPVGSPLSLECTVEGTSNPNLYWYRQAAGRGLQLLFYSVGIGQISSEVPQNLSASRPQDRQFILSSKKLLLSDSGFYLCASSREHDNSPLHFGNGTRLTVT.

This clonotype was counted at least ten times. The gene calls are TRBV28 and TRBJ2-3, with no clear D. The length of the CDR3 is 17 residues. Germline CDR1 and CDR2: MDHEN and SYDVKM. Trimming left V 5 bases short and J 1 base short, with 19 bases between. The CDR3 spells CASSPFFIGLRTDTQYF. Here the CDR3 DNA reads TGTGCCAGCAGTCCCTTCTTTATAGGGCTGCGCACAGATACGCAGTATTTT.

This clonotype was counted many times. This sequence joins TRBV28 and TRBJ2-5; TRBD2 agrees at 8 bases. Germline-derived CDR1 and CDR2 are MDHEN and SYDVKM. Losses at the gene ends were 7 bases for V and 1 base for J; bases not matched to a gene: 20. The CDR3 consists of 19 residues. CDR3 residues: CASKSEREWGKLGQETQYF. The CDR3 coding sequence is TGTGCCAGCAAGTCCGAGCGGGAGTGGGGAAAATTGGGCCAAGAGACCCAGTACTTC.

This chain connects TRBV20-1 to TRBJ2-5, with 13 bases identical to TRBD2. V lost 0 bases to trimming and J lost 5 bases; unmatched junction nucleotides: 12. From germline, CDR1 is DFQATT and CDR2 SNEGSKA (reference sequence). The CDR3 sequence is 18 residues long. CDR3 in amino acids: CSARDLLGLAGLRETQYF. Here the CDR3 DNA reads TGCAGTGCTAGAGATTTATTGGGACTAGCGGGATTACGGGAGACCCAGTACTTC.